This T cell receptor beta chain was identified during a study of CD8+CD57+ T cells in acquired aplastic anemia (dated by TCRdb to 2016 to 2018). Notes on the research overall: Extracted DNA from sorted CD4+ and CD8+ cells averaged approximately 3 ug, ranging from roughly 0.17 to 27.4 ug. A CD8+CD57+ expansion meant a frequency higher than the mean frequency seen in healthy subjects. Beyond this particular receptor, the publication reports: Twenty-nine CD8+ CDR3 sequences were shared between patients and controls but appeared highly expressed in patients and within their immunodominant clones. No significant difference in CD8+ Simpson's diversity was found between patients and healthy controls (P=0.060).

Note on this clonotype: There is no known antigen for this receptor. Per-nucleotide qualities are absent, and no much larger clonotype sits a single base away.

Expansion of CD8+CD57+ cells had been shown by flow cytometry in the patients chosen for sequencing. All patients had severe acquired aplastic anemia diagnosed by International Study of Aplastic Anemia and Agranulocytosis and Camitta criteria. No therapy had been received by the patients at the time of blood sampling. The study deep-sequenced TCR repertoires of sorted CD4+ and CD8+ blood T cells from severe aplastic anemia patients and healthy subjects. Patients were enrolled under clinicaltrials.gov protocols 00001620, 01623167, 00001397, 00071045, 00081523 and 00961064 in the USA. Ficoll-Paque density gradient centrifugation was used to isolate peripheral blood mononuclear cells. Before DNA extraction, CD4+ and CD8+ T cells were sorted with FACS or magnetic beads. Genomic DNA served as template for TCR beta VDJ combination and CDR3 sequence profiling. An Illumina HiSeq 2000 was used for TCR repertoire sequencing. As for how the authors treated the data: TRBV/TRBJ rearrangement plots, CDR3 size and DJ length profiles, and Simpson's diversity index were used to assess repertoires. The immunodominant clone was defined as the most abundant DNA sequence in deep sequencing data. CDR3 amino acid sequences were checked for sharing between subjects and were compared against published repertoires and the VDJdb database. Starting from the raw public reads, TCRdb applied fastp trimming at Q25, assembled clones with MiXCR and retained in-frame beta chains. Under each unique CDR3 protein, matching rows form one entry showing the most common genes and DNA. For this entry, the V and J calls and clone size follow TCRdb and not the study's own pipeline. The sample records some 180,000 distinct CDR3 sequences, roughly 65% of which are singletons. The biggest ten clones account for approximately 42% of the sample.

V loses 3 bases of germline sequence and J loses 8 bases, and the interval between the two ends is 11 bases. The CDR3, cysteine through phenylalanine, is 14 amino acids long. The CDR3 DNA has 42 bases and is translated from base 1. The germline V gene (reference sequence) provides CDR1 SEHNR and CDR2 FQNEAQ. The sample comprised sorted CD4+, CD8+, or CD8+CD57+ T cells (not recorded which) from PBMCs. The V gene is TRBV7-9 and the J gene is TRBJ1-6, and the D gene may be TRBD1, 5 bases matching. This clonotype originated in a human donor with aplastic anemia. The nucleotide sequence reads as follows: TGTGCCAGCAGCTTCTGGAGGGACGATTCACCCCTCCACTTT. Its protein reads: CASSFWRDDSPLHF.